Described below is a single TCR beta chain sequence and its context. The sample comes from a study of OX40 agonist ivuxolimab in advanced cancers. Germline V lookup: CDR1 LNHDA, CDR2 SQIVND (reference sequence). The CDR3 spans 12 residues. Trimming shortened V by 7 bases and J by 4 bases, and 10 bases separated the two germline ends. Assay used: immunoSEQ multiplex PCR; TCRdb lists only in-frame clones, some missing. The table records about 120,000 clones, roughly 87% of them present only once. The rearrangement links TRBV19 to TRBJ1-1; D is perhaps TRBD1 (5 bases). The sequences come from CD4+ or CD8+ T cells sorted from blood, collected in a trial of the OX40 agonist ivuxolimab. This clonotype was obtained from an adult with an advanced solid tumor such as melanoma, head and neck, liver or kidney cancer. CDR3 residues: CASKGFGTEAFF. CDR3 in DNA: TGTGCCAGTAAGGGGTTCGGCACTGAAGCTTTCTTT.